Shown below are 7 T cell receptor beta chains from a single sample sequenced in a study of T cell changes during pregnancy in multiple sclerosis. Profiled with immunoSEQ multiplex PCR; TCRdb holds only in-frame clones, not every one. The sample carries 93,000 or so clones, 92% recorded once. The specimen comprised peripheral blood, sampled after pregnancy. The receptors were sampled from a female donor with multiple sclerosis, enrolled in a pregnancy study.

The chain has TRBV10-2 and TRBJ2-7; D is uncertain. The V gene's germline CDR1 is WSHSY and CDR2 SAAADI. The CDR3 is made up of 14 amino acids. The ends were cut back, 3 bases at V and 4 bases at J, with 13 bases in the middle. CDR3 sequence: CASSDPGEAYEQYF. The CDR3 nucleotides read TGCGCCAGCAGTGACCCCGGTGAGGCTTACGAGCAGTACTTC.

The chain has TRBV18 and TRBJ2-3, with D perhaps TRBD1 (6 bases). This CDR3 contains 15 residues. Per the germline V gene, CDR1 is KGHSH and CDR2 is LQKENI. Trimming removed 3 bases at V and 2 bases at J, with 12 bases between. CDR3 sequence: CASSPQGRNTDTQYF. The CDR3 DNA is TGTGCCAGCTCACCCCAGGGGCGGAACACAGATACGCAGTATTTT.

In DNA form, the CDR3 reads TGTGCCAGCAGCGTAGGAGCGGCGAACACCGGGGAGCTGTTTTTT. Amino acids: CASSVGAANTGELFF. This chain links TRBV9 with TRBJ2-2, with D perhaps TRBD2 (5 bases). Trimming removed 0 bases from V and 0 bases from J, with 6 bases in between. Germline V gives CDR1 SGDLS, CDR2 YYNGEE. The CDR3 is 15 residues long.

The chain couples TRBV27 to TRBJ2-3; D perhaps matches TRBD1 (5 bases). The CDR3 has 15 residues. The V and J ends lost 7 bases and 3 bases respectively, with 17 bases between them. Germline loops: CDR1 MNHEY, CDR2 SMNVEV (reference sequence). The chain's CDR3 is CASTLARGGTDTQYF. DNA of the CDR3: TGTGCCAGCACCTTGGCTAGGGGTGGGACAGATACGCAGTATTTT.

This clone was counted a single time. The rearrangement uses TRBV18 and TRBJ1-1, with D perhaps TRBD1 (6 bases). Germline V gives CDR1 KGHSH, CDR2 LQKENI. The CDR3 consists of 14 residues. V lost 4 bases and J 1 base, leaving 10 bases between the germline ends. The CDR3 DNA reads as TGTGCCAGCTCACAGACGGACAGGAACACTGAAGCTTTCTTT. Translating it yields CASSQTDRNTEAFF.

CDR3 sequence (DNA): TGTGCCAGCTCTCAACTAGAAACAGATACGCAGTATTTT. As protein: CASSQLETDTQYF. J is TRBJ2-3 and V is TRBV18; D possibly corresponds to TRBD2 (5 bases). V lost 6 bases and J lost 3, with 10 bases in between. CDR1 and CDR2 (germline): KGHSH, LQKENI. This CDR3 has 13 residues.

The chain carries TRBV10-3 and TRBJ1-1; D not resolved. CDR1 ENHRY and CDR2 SYGVKD come from the germline V gene. There are 14 residues in the CDR3. V was pared by 6 bases and J by 1 base, with 12 bases between. The CDR3 coding sequence is TGTGCCATCAGGGGCGTCAGACCGAACACTGAAGCTTTCTTT. It yields the protein CAIRGVRPNTEAFF.